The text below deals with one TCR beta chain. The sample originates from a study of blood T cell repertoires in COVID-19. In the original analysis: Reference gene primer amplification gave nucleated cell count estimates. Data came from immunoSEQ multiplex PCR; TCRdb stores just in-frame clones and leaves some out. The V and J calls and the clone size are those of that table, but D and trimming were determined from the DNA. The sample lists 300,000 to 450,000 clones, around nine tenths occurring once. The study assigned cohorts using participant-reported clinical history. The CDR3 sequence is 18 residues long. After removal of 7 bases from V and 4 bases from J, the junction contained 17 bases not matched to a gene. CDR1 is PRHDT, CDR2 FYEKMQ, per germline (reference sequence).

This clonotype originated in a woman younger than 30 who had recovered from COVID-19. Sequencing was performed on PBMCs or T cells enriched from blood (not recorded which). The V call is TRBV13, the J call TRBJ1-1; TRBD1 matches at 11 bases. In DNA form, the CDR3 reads TGTGCCAGCACCCCACTTGTGGGACAGGGGGTAATCGGCACTGAAGCTTTCTTT. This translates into CASTPLVGQGVIGTEAFF. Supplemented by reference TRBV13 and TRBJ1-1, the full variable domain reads AAGVIQSPRHLIKEKRETATLKCYPIPRHDTVYWYQQGPGQDPQFLISFYEKMQSDKGSIPDRFSAQQFSDYHSELNMSSLELGDSALYFCASTPLVGQGVIGTEAFFGQGTRLTVV.